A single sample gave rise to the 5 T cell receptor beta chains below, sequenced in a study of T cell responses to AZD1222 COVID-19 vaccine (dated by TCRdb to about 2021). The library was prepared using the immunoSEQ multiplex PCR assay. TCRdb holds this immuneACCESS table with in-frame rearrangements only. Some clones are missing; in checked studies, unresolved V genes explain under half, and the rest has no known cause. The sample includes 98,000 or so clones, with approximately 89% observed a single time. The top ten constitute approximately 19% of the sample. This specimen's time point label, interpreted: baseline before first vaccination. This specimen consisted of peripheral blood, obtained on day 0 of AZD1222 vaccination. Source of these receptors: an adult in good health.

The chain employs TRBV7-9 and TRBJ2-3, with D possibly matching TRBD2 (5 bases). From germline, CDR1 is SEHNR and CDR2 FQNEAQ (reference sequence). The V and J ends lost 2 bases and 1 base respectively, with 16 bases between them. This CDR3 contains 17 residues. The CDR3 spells CASSLKNGLEGTDTQYF. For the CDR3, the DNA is TGTGCCAGCAGCTTAAAGAATGGGCTGGAGGGCACAGATACGCAGTATTTT.

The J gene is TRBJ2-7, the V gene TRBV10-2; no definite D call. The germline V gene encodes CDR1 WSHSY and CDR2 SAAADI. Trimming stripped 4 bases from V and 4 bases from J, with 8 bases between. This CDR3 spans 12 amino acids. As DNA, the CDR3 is TGCGCCAGCAGTGTTAGATATTACGAGCAGTACTTC. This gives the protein CASSVRYYEQYF.

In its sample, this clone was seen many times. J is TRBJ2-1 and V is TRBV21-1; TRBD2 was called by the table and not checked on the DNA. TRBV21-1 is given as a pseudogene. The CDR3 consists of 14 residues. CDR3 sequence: CATEGGANKDEQFF. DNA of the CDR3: TGTGCCACCGAGGGGGGGGCTAACAAGGATGAGCAGTTCTTC.

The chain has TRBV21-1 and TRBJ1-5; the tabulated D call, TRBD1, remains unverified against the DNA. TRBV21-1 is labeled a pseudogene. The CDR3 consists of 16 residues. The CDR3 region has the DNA TGTGCCAGCAGCATCCCGGGACAGGGGTTGGATCAGCCCCAGCATTTT. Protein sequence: CASSIPGQGLDQPQHF.

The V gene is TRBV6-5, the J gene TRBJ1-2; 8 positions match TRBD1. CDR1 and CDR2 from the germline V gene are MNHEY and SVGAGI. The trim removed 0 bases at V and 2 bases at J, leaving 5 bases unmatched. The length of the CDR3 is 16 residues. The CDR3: CASSYSSGGENYGYTF. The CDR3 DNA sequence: TGTGCCAGCAGTTACTCGTCAGGGGGCGAAAACTATGGCTACACCTTC.